Each of the 30 T cell receptor beta chains below was sequenced from the same sample in a study of shared clonotypes between healthy human individuals (TCRdb year 2020). Library creation used the immunoSEQ multiplex PCR assay. As stored in TCRdb, this immuneACCESS dataset retains in-frame rearrangements with V and J assigned. A fraction of the clones does not appear; measured against another copy, unresolved V genes explain less than half of the discrepancy, and the remainder lacks a known reason. A total of 2 million to 2.5 million clones appear in this sample, approximately 93% of them only once. Of the sample, more than 0.35% falls within the top ten clones. The sequencing input was naive CD4+ T cells from PBMCs. The sample's cell subset or site label, decoded: CD45RA+ positively selected. The receptors shown here come from a man between 18 and 29 years old in good health. Some clones in this sample may be carry-over from other donors' samples.

There are a few counts of this clone. The V and J genes are TRBV6-6 and TRBJ1-1; 7 nucleotides agree with TRBD1. Germline-derived CDR1 and CDR2 are MNHNY and SVGAGI (reference sequence). Trimming took 7 bases from V and 10 from J; bases not matched to a gene: 3. The length of the CDR3 is 10 residues. The CDR3 loop is CASTNRGAFF. The CDR3 DNA is TGTGCCAGCACCAACAGGGGAGCTTTCTTT.

This chain connects TRBV19 to TRBJ2-4; 10 bases agree with TRBD1. CDR3 length equals 16 residues. The junction had 4 bases not matched to a gene; V was cut back by 3 bases and J by 2 bases. CDR1 and CDR2 from the germline V gene are LNHDA and SQIVND (reference sequence). Written as DNA, the CDR3 is TGTGCCAGTAGTATTAGACAGGGGGCGACCAAAAACATTCAGTACTTC. Its translation is CASSIRQGATKNIQYF.

The chain links TRBV6-1 to TRBJ2-1, with D possibly being TRBD2 (6 bases). The V end was cut by 2 bases, the J end by 0 bases, with 20 bases between. CDR1 is MNHNS and CDR2 is SASEGT in the germline V gene. The CDR3 covers 19 residues. The CDR3 nucleotides read TGTGCCAGCAGTGAAAGTTTTAGCGGATTAAAAATCTCCTACAATGAGCAGTTCTTC. This gives the protein CASSESFSGLKISYNEQFF.

The gene calls are TRBV5-1 and TRBJ2-7; no clear D. CDR3 length equals 15 residues. The germline V gene has CDR1 SGHRS and CDR2 YFSETQ. V lost 0 bases, J lost 6 bases, and 16 bases lay in between. The CDR3 nucleotides read TGCGCCAGCAGCTTGGAGGGAAATCCTACCCGCGAGCAGTACTTC. Protein sequence: CASSLEGNPTREQYF.

V and J are TRBV18 and TRBJ2-1, with D maybe TRBD2 (6 bases). The CDR3 runs 14 residues. The germline V gene has CDR1 KGHSH and CDR2 LQKENI. V lost 3 bases and J lost 5, with 11 bases in between. The DNA of the CDR3 is TGTGCCAGCTCACCCCGTGGAGGGGACAATGAGCAGTTCTTC. Protein sequence: CASSPRGGDNEQFF.

This clone was counted a single time. The rearrangement uses TRBV27 and TRBJ2-2; TRBD2 is a possible D gene (6 bases). V dropped 6 bases and J dropped 1 base, with 9 bases sitting between them. CDR1 and CDR2 from the germline V gene are MNHEY and SMNVEV (reference sequence). CDR3 size: 14 residues. The CDR3 reads CASSGSVNTGELFF. Written as DNA, the CDR3 is TGTGCCAGCAGCGGGAGCGTGAACACCGGGGAGCTGTTTTTT.

V gene TRBV18 combines with J gene TRBJ1-5; no definite D call. The germline CDR1 and CDR2 sequences are KGHSH and LQKENI. V lost 2 bases to trimming and J lost 3 bases, with 8 bases between them. This CDR3 region has 14 residues. For the CDR3, the DNA is TGTGCCAGCTCACCAGGGGTTGACAATCAGCCCCAGCATTTT. It yields the protein CASSPGVDNQPQHF. Complete variable domain (other parts from reference TRBV18 and TRBJ1-5): NAGVMQNPRHLVRRRGQEARLRCSPMKGHSHVYWYRQLPEEGLKFMVYLQKENIIDESGMPKERFSAEFPKEGPSILRIQQVVRGDSAAYFCASSPGVDNQPQHFGDGTRLSIL.

For the CDR3, the DNA is TGTGCCATCGACAGGAGATTGAACACTGAAGCTTTCTTT. It yields the protein CAIDRRLNTEAFF. This chain links TRBV30 with TRBJ1-1; weak D call: TRBD1 (6 bases). With 8 bases removed from V and 0 bases from J, the gap between germline ends came to 13 bases. Germline loops: CDR1 GTSNPN, CDR2 SVGIG (reference sequence). This CDR3 has 13 residues.

The chain recombines TRBV2 with TRBJ1-6; D is perhaps TRBD1 (5 bases). The V end lost 6 bases, the J end lost 7 bases, and 13 bases lay between the germline ends. This CDR3 has 14 amino acids. Germline assignment: CDR1 SNHLY and CDR2 FYNNEI. For the CDR3, the DNA is TGTGCCAGCAGCCAGGGACGGCAAAATTCACCCCTCCACTTT. It specifies CASSQGRQNSPLHF.

The J gene is TRBJ2-7, the V gene TRBV28, with 8 bases aligning to TRBD2. The V segment lost 6 bases and the J segment 6 bases; nucleotides outside the gene matches: 16. Germline V gene lookup returns CDR1 MDHEN and CDR2 SYDVKM. CDR3 size: 16 residues. The CDR3 region has the DNA TGTGCCAGCAGCTCACCGAAAGCGGGGGCGACGGGCGAGCAGTACTTC. Translation: CASSSPKAGATGEQYF. Supplemented by reference TRBV28 and TRBJ2-7, the full variable domain reads DVKVTQSSRYLVKRTGEKVFLECVQDMDHENMFWYRQDPGLGLRLIYFSYDVKMKEKGDIPEGYSVSREKKERFSLILESASTNQTSMYLCASSSPKAGATGEQYFGPGTRLTVT.

This clone was recorded a few times. The sample holds other DNA sequences that translate to the same CDR3. The chain joins TRBV6-1 to TRBJ1-1; a weak D match, TRBD1 (5 bases). The CDR3 contains 15 residues. V lost 4 bases and J lost 0, with 12 bases in between. Looked up from germline, CDR1 is MNHNS and CDR2 is SASEGT. Here the CDR3 reads CASSGLRELNTEAFF. Written as DNA, the CDR3 is TGTGCCAGCAGTGGCCTCAGGGAATTGAACACTGAAGCTTTCTTT.

This clone was recorded once. This chain uses TRBV27 with TRBJ2-1; 7 bases match TRBD1. Germline assignment: CDR1 MNHEY and CDR2 SMNVEV (reference sequence). The CDR3 runs to 14 residues. Losses at the gene ends were 7 bases for V and 1 base for J; bases not matched to a gene: 4. The CDR3 DNA follows: TGTGCCAGCACCCGGGACAGTTCCTACAATGAGCAGTTCTTC. It translates to CASTRDSSYNEQFF.

The chain couples TRBV10-2 to TRBJ2-1, with 11 bases matching TRBD2. Trimming cost V 6 bases and J 6 bases; bases outside gene matches: 4. Germline V CDR1 and CDR2: WSHSY, SAAADI. This CDR3 spans 14 amino acids. In nucleotides, the CDR3 is TGCGCCAGCAGGGATAGCGGGAGGGGCAATGAGCAGTTCTTC. Translation: CASRDSGRGNEQFF.

The chain links TRBV6-1 to TRBJ2-5; D gene uncertain. Judging by the DNA end, TRBJ2-7 fits better; the J call may be wrong. This CDR3 is 14 amino acids long. CDR1 is MNHNS and CDR2 is SASEGT in the germline V gene. The CDR3: CASSADASSYEQYF. CDR3 bases: TGTGCCAGCAGTGCGGACGCCAGCTCCTACGAGCAGTACTTC.

This chain joins TRBV10-3 and TRBJ1-1; the match to TRBD1 covers 8 bases. J gave up 4 bases and V 5 bases, and 9 bases lay outside the gene matches. Germline V gene lookup returns CDR1 ENHRY and CDR2 SYGVKD. CDR3 length equals 15 residues. As DNA, the CDR3 is TGTGCCATCAGTAGGAATTCAGGGGGCGGCACTGAAGCTTTCTTT. It yields the protein CAISRNSGGGTEAFF.

The V and J genes are TRBV28 and TRBJ1-5; D remains unclear. This CDR3 has 15 residues. Germline V lookup: CDR1 MDHEN, CDR2 SYDVKM. The ends were cut back, 2 bases at V and 3 bases at J, with 11 bases in the middle. DNA of the CDR3: TGTGCCAGCAGTTTACCCACGGGTTTCAATCAGCCCCAGCATTTT. The encoded protein is CASSLPTGFNQPQHF.

The V call is TRBV7-9, the J call TRBJ2-2; maybe TRBD2 (6 bases). The CDR3 totals 14 residues. Germline assignment: CDR1 SEHNR and CDR2 FQNEAQ (reference sequence). V was trimmed by 6 bases and J by 4 bases, leaving 12 bases between them. The CDR3 nucleotides read TGTGCCAGCAGGTCGGGACTCTCCACCGGGGAGCTGTTTTTT. Translation gives CASRSGLSTGELFF.

The rearrangement links TRBV5-4 to TRBJ2-5; 8 bases align to TRBD2. Germline V gene data show CDR1 as SGHNT and CDR2 as YYREEE (reference sequence). J gave up 9 bases and V 4 bases, and 14 bases lay outside the gene matches. The CDR3 is 15 amino acids. The CDR3: CASSLSGGSGSAQYF. CDR3 sequence (DNA): TGTGCCAGCAGCCTTTCGGGGGGAAGCGGGAGCGCCCAGTACTTC.

The V and J genes are TRBV6-4 and TRBJ1-5, with unresolved D. From germline, CDR1 is MRHNA and CDR2 SNTAGT. The CDR3 runs 17 residues. Trimming left V 6 bases short and J 0 bases short, with 18 bases between. The CDR3: CASSGKGGSYSNQPQHF. DNA for the CDR3: TGTGCCAGCAGCGGAAAAGGCGGGTCTTATAGCAATCAGCCCCAGCATTTT.

On this clone itself: The same CDR3 is also encoded by other DNA sequences in this sample. The chain couples TRBV18 to TRBJ2-2; no clear D gene. Per germline, CDR1 KGHSH and CDR2 LQKENI. This CDR3 has 11 residues. V was pared by 6 bases and J by 4 bases, with 3 bases between. CDR3 residues: CASSPTGELFF. DNA for the CDR3: TGTGCCAGCTCCCCCACCGGGGAGCTGTTTTTT. The full variable domain, its missing parts supplied by reference TRBV18 and TRBJ2-2, is NAGVMQNPRHLVRRRGQEARLRCSPMKGHSHVYWYRQLPEEGLKFMVYLQKENIIDESGMPKERFSAEFPKEGPSILRIQQVVRGDSAAYFCASSPTGELFFGEGSRLTVL.

The chain has TRBV30 and TRBJ2-7; 8 bases agree with TRBD1. The CDR3 loop spans 13 amino acids. CDR1 GTSNPN and CDR2 SVGIG come from the germline V gene (reference sequence). J was trimmed by 2 bases and V by 2 bases; bases with no gene match: 2. The CDR3 DNA reads as TGTGCCTGGAGTCTGGACAGGGCCTACGAGCAGTACTTC. This gives the protein CAWSLDRAYEQYF.

This chain links TRBV28 with TRBJ1-4; a weak D match, TRBD1 (5 bases). V lost 6 bases and J 7 bases, leaving 21 bases between the germline ends. Germline V lookup: CDR1 MDHEN, CDR2 SYDVKM. This CDR3 region has 16 residues. The DNA of the CDR3 is TGTGCCAGCAGACTCGAGGGGCGCGGAAGGGGTGAAAAACTGTTTTTT. This gives the protein CASRLEGRGRGEKLFF.

The chain combines TRBV7-3 with TRBJ2-7; the D is unclear. Trimming cost V 2 bases and J 0 bases, with 8 bases left between them. This CDR3 spans 14 amino acids. The germline V gene encodes CDR1 SGHTA and CDR2 FQGTGA. The DNA for the CDR3 is TGTGCCAGCAGCTTAGTCGGGTACTCCTACGAGCAGTACTTC. Translation gives CASSLVGYSYEQYF.

The rearrangement links TRBV11-2 to TRBJ2-5; D gene ambiguous. Germline-derived CDR1 and CDR2 are SGHAT and FQNNGV. V was pared by 8 bases and J by 3 bases, with 19 bases between. This CDR3 is built from 15 residues. The CDR3 coding sequence is TGTGCCAGCGCAGGACGTCGCGGACCTGAAGAGACCCAGTACTTC. Translated: CASAGRRGPEETQYF.

The V gene is TRBV6-1, the J gene TRBJ1-5; 8 bases fit TRBD1. Germline CDR1 is MNHNS and CDR2 is SASEGT. The CDR3 is 13 residues long. V shed 8 bases and J 6 bases; nucleotides not matched to a gene: 6. CDR3 nucleotides: TGTGCCAGCCAGGACAGGGTTCGTCAGCCCCAGCATTTT. Protein: CASQDRVRQPQHF.

The chain combines TRBV5-1 with TRBJ1-5, with D perhaps matching TRBD1 (6 bases). The CDR3 is made up of 16 amino acids. Trimming removed 0 bases from V and 0 bases from J, with 10 bases in between. The germline gives CDR1 SGHRS, CDR2 YFSETQ. As DNA, the CDR3 is TGCGCCAGCAGCTTGGGGGACACTAATAGCAATCAGCCCCAGCATTTT. Amino acid sequence: CASSLGDTNSNQPQHF.

The J gene is TRBJ2-4, the V gene TRBV7-2; a possible D gene is TRBD2 (7 bases). V was trimmed by 4 bases and J by 1 base, leaving 14 bases between them. The CDR3 consists of 16 residues. Germline V gives CDR1 SGHTA, CDR2 FQGNSA. The CDR3 protein is CASSSRGGDAKNIQYF. The CDR3 bases are TGTGCCAGCAGCTCACGAGGGGGGGACGCCAAAAACATTCAGTACTTC.

The J gene is TRBJ2-1, the V gene TRBV4-3; D assignment may be TRBD1 or TRBD2 (5 bases each). CDR1 and CDR2 (germline): LGHNA, YSLEER. The V gene lost 2 bases and the J gene lost 3 bases, with 14 bases spanning the gap. The CDR3 runs 16 residues. This CDR3 is CASSQSERGGYNEQFF. In DNA, the CDR3 is TGCGCCAGCAGCCAAAGTGAGCGTGGGGGCTACAATGAGCAGTTCTTC.

The CDR3 DNA sequence: TGTGCCAGCAGCTCCCCCTTAAGCCAACCCACAGATACGCAGTATTTT. This sequence encodes CASSSPLSQPTDTQYF. The chain carries TRBV5-4 and TRBJ2-3, with D unresolved. CDR1 and CDR2 from the germline V gene are SGHNT and YYREEE (reference sequence). The CDR3 sequence is 16 residues long. Trimming stripped 3 bases from V and 2 bases from J, with 16 bases between.

A single count supports this clone. This sequence joins TRBV5-1 and TRBJ2-1; 11 nucleotides agree with TRBD2. After removal of 9 bases from V and 5 bases from J, the junction contained 4 bases not matched to a gene. This CDR3 comprises 13 residues. Germline V gene lookup returns CDR1 SGHRS and CDR2 YFSETQ. Written as DNA, the CDR3 is TGCGCCACCGGGACTAGCGGAAACAATGAGCAGTTCTTC. Translated: CATGTSGNNEQFF.